This T cell receptor (beta chain) was sequenced in a study of neoadjuvant anti-PD-1 for oral cavity cancer. This clone was recorded only once. Here immunoSEQ multiplex PCR was the method, and the copy in TCRdb shows in-frame clones only, minus some. The sample lists around 65,000 clones, approximately 87% seen once, with around 3% in the top ten. Trimming stripped 5 bases from V and 9 bases from J, with 8 bases between. The germline gives CDR1 SNHLY, CDR2 FYNNEI. This CDR3 is 12 amino acids long. Time point indicated: after neoadjuvant nivolumab, at surgical resection. Cohort: HPV-negative, locally advanced oral cavity squamous cell carcinoma patients.

V and J are TRBV2 and TRBJ1-6; D not certain. The receptor's source is a person between 35 and 79 years old with oral cavity squamous cell carcinoma. Source: PBMCs, taken after nivolumab (anti-PD-1) treatment. CDR3 DNA sequence: TGTGCCAGCAGTCCGATTGGTTCACCCCTCCACTTT. This sequence encodes CASSPIGSPLHF.